The clone carrying this T cell receptor delta chain was counted ten times or more. Antigen specificity is unknown. The protein held in TCRdb is that of a much larger clone and does not match this DNA's translation at residue 12, likely because of a read error; the protein shown is translated from the DNA. This entry is derived from a study of γδ T cells in repeated Plasmodium falciparum infection. Overall study findings and caveats: Many TCRgamma sequences overlapped between individuals in stable Vgamma9/Vdelta2+ repertoires.

Germline V gene data show CDR1 as GEAIGNYY and CDR2 as EKD. The CDR3 length is 14 residues. Vgamma9/Vdelta2+ and Vdelta2-negative gammadelta T cells were flow-sorted from PBMC for bulk sequencing. TCRdb redid clone calling on the multiplex PCR reads using CATT. The data hold over 90,000 delta-chain clones, with 0.98% observed a single time. J gene calling gave no result, while the V gene is TRDV2. This clonotype was sampled from a pool of human donors (malaria-infected and uninfected, not separated). The sequencing sample was made of gamma-delta T cells from blood. The CDR3 region is CACDTAGLSDKPIF. The CDR3, as DNA: TGTGCCTGTGACACCGCTGGCTTGAGCGATAAACCCATCTTT.